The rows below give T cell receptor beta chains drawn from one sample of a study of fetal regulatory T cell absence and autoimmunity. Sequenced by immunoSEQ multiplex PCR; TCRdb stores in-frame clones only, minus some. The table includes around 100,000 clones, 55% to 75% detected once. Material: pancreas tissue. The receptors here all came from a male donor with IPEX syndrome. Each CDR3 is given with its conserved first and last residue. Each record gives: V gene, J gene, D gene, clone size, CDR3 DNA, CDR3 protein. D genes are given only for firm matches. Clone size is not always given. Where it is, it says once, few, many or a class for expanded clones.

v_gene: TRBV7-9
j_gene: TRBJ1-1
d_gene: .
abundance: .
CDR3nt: TGTGCCAGCACCCTAGCCGGGGAGGGCACTGAAGCTTTCTTT
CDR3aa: CASTLAGEGTEAFF

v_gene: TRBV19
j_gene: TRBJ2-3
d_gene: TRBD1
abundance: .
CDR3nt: TGTGCCATCGGACAGGGAGCAGATACGCAGTATTTT
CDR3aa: CAIGQGADTQYF

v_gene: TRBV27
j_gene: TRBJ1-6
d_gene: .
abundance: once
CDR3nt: TGTGCCAGCAGTTGGGGGACGGAGAATTCACCCCTCCACTTT
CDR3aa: CASSWGTENSPLHF

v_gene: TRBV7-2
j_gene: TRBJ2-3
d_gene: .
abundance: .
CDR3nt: TGTGCCAGCAGCTTAGTTTCCCGGGGTGTTGATACGCAGTATTTT
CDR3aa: CASSLVSRGVDTQYF

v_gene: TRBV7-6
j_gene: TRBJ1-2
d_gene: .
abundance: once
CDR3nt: TGTGCCAGCAGCGACCGGGGCCCCTATGGCTACACCTTC
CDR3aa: CASSDRGPYGYTF

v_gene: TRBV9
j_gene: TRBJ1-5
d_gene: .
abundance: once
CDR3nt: TGTGCCAGCAGCGTAGGGCAGGGGAGCAATCAGCCCCAGCATTTT
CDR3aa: CASSVGQGSNQPQHF

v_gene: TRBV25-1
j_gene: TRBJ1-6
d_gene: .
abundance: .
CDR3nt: TGTGCCAGCAGATCGACAGGTGGCTCCTATAATTCACCCCTCCACTTT
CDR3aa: CASRSTGGSYNSPLHF

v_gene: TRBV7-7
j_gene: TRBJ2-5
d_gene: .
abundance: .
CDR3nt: TGTGCTAGCAGCTTATCCCCGGGGAAAGAGACCCAGTACTTC
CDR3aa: CASSLSPGKETQYF

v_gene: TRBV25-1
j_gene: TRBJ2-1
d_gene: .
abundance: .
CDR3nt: TGTGCCAGCAGTGAATCGAGGGGAGTCCCTTCATACAATGAGCAGTTCTTC
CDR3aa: CASSESRGVPSYNEQFF

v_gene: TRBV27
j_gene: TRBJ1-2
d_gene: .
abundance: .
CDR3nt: TGTGCCAGCAGTTTACTTACGCCCCCTAACTATGGCTACACCTTC
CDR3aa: CASSLLTPPNYGYTF

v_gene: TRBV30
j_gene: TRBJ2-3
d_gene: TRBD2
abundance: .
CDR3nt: TGTGCCTGGAGTCTTCGAGGACTAGCGGGCCGCACAGATACGCAGTATTTT
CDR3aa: CAWSLRGLAGRTDTQYF

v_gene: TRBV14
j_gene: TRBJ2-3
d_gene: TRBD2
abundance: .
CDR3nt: TGTGCCAGCAGCCAAGTAGAGCGGGGAAACACAGATACGCAGTATTTT
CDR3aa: CASSQVERGNTDTQYF

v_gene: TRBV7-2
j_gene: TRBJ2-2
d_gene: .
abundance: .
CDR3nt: TGTGCCAGCACCCCGCGACTTTCCGACACCGGGGAGCTGTTTTTT
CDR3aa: CASTPRLSDTGELFF

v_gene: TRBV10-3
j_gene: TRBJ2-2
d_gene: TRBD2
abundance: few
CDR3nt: TGTGCCATCAGTGAGGAGCGGGGGGACCCCACCGGGGAGCTGTTTTTT
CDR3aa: CAISEERGDPTGELFF

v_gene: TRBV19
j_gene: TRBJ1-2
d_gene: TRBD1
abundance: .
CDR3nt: TGTGCCAGTAGTGTCGGACAGGGGGCGCGTGGCTACACCTTC
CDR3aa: CASSVGQGARGYTF

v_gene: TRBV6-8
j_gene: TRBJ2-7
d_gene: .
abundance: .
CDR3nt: TGTGCCAGCACTTATCCGTCCCCTTCGCAGGCTCACGAGCAGTACTTC
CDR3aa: CASTYPSPSQAHEQYF

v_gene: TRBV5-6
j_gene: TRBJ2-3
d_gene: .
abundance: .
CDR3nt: TGTGCCAGCAGCTTGACAGATACGCAGTATTTT
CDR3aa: CASSLTDTQYF

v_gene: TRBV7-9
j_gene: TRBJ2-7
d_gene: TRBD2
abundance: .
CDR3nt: TGTGCCAGCAGCTTAGTCGTGGGACTAGCGGGGGCCTACGAGCAGTACTTC
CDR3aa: CASSLVVGLAGAYEQYF

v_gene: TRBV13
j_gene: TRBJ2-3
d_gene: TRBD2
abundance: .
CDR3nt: TGTGCCAGCAGCTTTCTCAGCGGGACCCGCACAGATACGCAGTATTTT
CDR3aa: CASSFLSGTRTDTQYF

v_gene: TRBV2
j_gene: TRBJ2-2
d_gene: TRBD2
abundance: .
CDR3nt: TGTGCCAGCAAGACTAGCGGCTACACCGGGGAGCTGTTTTTT
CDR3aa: CASKTSGYTGELFF

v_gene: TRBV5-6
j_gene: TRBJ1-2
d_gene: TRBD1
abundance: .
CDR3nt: TGTGCCAGCAGCTCGAGGGGGCTTAACTATGGCTACACCTTC
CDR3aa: CASSSRGLNYGYTF

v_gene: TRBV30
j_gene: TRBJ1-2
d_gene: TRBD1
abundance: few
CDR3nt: TGTGCCTCGGGACAGGGGGGAGCTTACACCTTC
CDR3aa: CASGQGGAYTF

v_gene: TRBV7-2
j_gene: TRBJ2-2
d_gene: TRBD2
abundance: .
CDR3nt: TGTGCCAGCAGCTTTGGGAGCGGGGCGAACACCGGGGAGCTGTTTTTT
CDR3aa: CASSFGSGANTGELFF

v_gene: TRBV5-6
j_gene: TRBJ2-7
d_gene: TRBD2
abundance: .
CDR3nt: TGTGCCAGCAGCTCTGGGACTAGCGGGGGGTACGAGCAGTACTTC
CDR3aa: CASSSGTSGGYEQYF

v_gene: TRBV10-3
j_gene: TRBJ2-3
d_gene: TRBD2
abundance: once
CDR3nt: TGTGCCATCAGCGGGAGGGGGGGCACAGATACGCAGTATTTT
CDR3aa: CAISGRGGTDTQYF

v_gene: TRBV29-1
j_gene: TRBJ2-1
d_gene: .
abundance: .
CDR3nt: TGCAGCGTTGCCCATAAGCGACAGGCCCCAAATGAGCAGTTCTTC
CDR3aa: CSVAHKRQAPNEQFF

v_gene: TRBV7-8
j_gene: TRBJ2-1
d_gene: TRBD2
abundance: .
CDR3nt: TGTGCCAGCAGCTTGGTCAGCGGGAGCCCCCGGTACAATGAGCAGTTCTTC
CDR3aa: CASSLVSGSPRYNEQFF

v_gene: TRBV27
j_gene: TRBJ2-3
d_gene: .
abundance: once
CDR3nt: TGTGCCAGCAGTTTTCTAGGGACAGATACGCAGTATTTT
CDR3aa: CASSFLGTDTQYF

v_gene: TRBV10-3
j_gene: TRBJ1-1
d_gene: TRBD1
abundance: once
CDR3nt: TGTGCCATCATGGGGGCAGGGGGCACTGAAGCTTTCTTT
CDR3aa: CAIMGAGGTEAFF

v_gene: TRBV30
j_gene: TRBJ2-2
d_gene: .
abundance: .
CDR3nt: TGTGCCTGGAGTCCACACACCGGGGAGCTGTTTTTT
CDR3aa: CAWSPHTGELFF

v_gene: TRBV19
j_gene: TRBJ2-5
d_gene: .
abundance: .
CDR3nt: TGTGCCAGTAGTCCAAGGGCGGGGTGGGAAGGGACCCAGTACTTC
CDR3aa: CASSPRAGWEGTQYF